The sequence of this TCR beta chain was determined in a study of cytomegalovirus exposure and HLA in healthy donors. The PCR was carried out with 60 Vbeta primers and 13 Jbeta primers. This table comes from immunoSEQ multiplex PCR, and its TCRdb copy is limited to in-frame clones, with some not included. Among about 150,000 clones, around 70% were seen once, and the ten largest hold 2.1%. Study-level findings and limits: Previous analysis showed most TCR beta V segments were productive about 87% or about 30% of the time. A later analysis appeared to link common viral pathogens to several of the most significant clusters.

A note on this clone: Its antigen is not identified.

Sequencing was carried out using PBMCs. This sequence originates from a young man in good health and CMV-seronegative.

CDR3 amino acids: CAPRVLPPGNTIYF. For the CDR3, the DNA is TGTGCCCCCCGAGTCCTTCCCCCTGGAAACACCATATATTTT. J is TRBJ1-3 and V is TRBV6-1, with D uncertain. There are 14 residues in the CDR3. Between the trimmed V and J ends, which lost 11 bases and 2 bases, there was a span of 16 bases. Germline CDR1 reads MNHNS; CDR2 reads SASEGT.